The source of this TCR beta chain is a study of cytomegalovirus exposure and HLA in healthy donors. Findings and limits, study-wide: Three CMV-associated chains proved CMV antigen-specific in vitro. Rare TCR sequences predominated, though certain public TCRs were found in many donors.

Sequencing used immunoSEQ multiplex PCR; TCRdb keeps in-frame clones, though not all of them. The sample consists of about 95,000 clones, 85% of them appearing once. This clone was observed a single time. Its target is unknown. This CDR3 is built from 12 residues. Germline V gives CDR1 LNHDA, CDR2 SQIVND (reference sequence). Trimming shortened V by 1 base and J by 6 bases, and 7 bases separated the two germline ends. From the approximately 110-subject validation cohort, which was separate from the roughly 680-subject first cohort, the donors were drawn. This chain links TRBV19 with TRBJ2-7; no clear D gene. The TCR comes from a man in his late teens or twenties in good health and CMV-seropositive. Sequences were obtained from PBMCs. The DNA for the CDR3 is TGTGCCAGTAGTATAGGCCGAGCCGAGCAGTACTTC. Translated, it gives CASSIGRAEQYF.